The subject of this entry is one T cell receptor beta chain. This specimen belongs to a study of blood T cells in healthy people across ages. The authors ran a second PCR of 7 to 11 cycles using a sample-barcoded 5' primer and a J-beta primer mix. Tags on each cDNA molecule came from a template-switch adaptor with 12 random nucleotides. Using its own MiXCR run on the 5' RACE reads, TCRdb lists one record per CDR3 protein. The sample contains 780,000 or so distinct CDR3 sequences, roughly 56% of which appear only once. The sample consisted of blood. This TCR was recovered from a man aged 35 to 55 in good health.

The CDR3 sequence is CASSSPLVNYEQYF. CDR3 nucleotide sequence: TGTGCCAGCAGCTCTCCTTTGGTGAACTACGAGCAGTACTTC. The genes are TRBV7-2 and TRBJ2-7; D not resolved. V was pared by 4 bases and J by 3 bases, with 13 bases between. There are 14 residues in the CDR3. Germline V gene data show CDR1 as SGHTA and CDR2 as FQGNSA.